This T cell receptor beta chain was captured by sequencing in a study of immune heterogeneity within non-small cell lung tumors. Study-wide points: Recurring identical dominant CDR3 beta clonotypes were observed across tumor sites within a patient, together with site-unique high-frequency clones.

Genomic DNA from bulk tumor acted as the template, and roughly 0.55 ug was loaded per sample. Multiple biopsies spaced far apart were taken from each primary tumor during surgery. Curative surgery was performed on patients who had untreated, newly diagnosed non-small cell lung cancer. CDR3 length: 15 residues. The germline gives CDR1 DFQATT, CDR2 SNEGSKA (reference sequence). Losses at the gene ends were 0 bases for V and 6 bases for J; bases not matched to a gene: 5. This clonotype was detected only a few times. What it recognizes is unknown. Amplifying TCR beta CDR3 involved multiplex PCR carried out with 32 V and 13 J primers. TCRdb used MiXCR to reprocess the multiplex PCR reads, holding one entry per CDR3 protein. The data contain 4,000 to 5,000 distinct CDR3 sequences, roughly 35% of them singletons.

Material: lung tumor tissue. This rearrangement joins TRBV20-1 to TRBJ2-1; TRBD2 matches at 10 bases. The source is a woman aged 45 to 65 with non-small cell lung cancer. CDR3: CSARDGAGGANEQFF. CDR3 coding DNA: TGCAGTGCTAGAGACGGAGCGGGGGGGGCCAATGAGCAGTTCTTC.